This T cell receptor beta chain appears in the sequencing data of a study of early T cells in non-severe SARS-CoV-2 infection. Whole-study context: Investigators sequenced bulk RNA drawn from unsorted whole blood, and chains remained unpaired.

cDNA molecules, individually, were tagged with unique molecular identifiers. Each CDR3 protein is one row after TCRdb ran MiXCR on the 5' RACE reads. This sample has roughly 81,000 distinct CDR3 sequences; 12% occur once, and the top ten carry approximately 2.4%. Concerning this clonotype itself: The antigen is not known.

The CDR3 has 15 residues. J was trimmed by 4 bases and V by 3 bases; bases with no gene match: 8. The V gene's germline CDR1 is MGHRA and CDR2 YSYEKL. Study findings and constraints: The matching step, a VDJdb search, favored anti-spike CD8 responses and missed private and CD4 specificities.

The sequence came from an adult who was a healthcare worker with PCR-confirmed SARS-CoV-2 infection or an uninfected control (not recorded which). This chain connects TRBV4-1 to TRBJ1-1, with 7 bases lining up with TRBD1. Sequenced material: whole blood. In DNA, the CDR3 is TGCGCCAGCAGCCAGTCAGGGGGACGTGGCACTGAAGCTTTCTTT. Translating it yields CASSQSGGRGTEAFF.